The 19 T cell receptor beta chains below come from one sample, sequenced in a study of early T cells in non-severe SARS-CoV-2 infection. Each CDR3 protein gets one entry after TCRdb re-called the 5' RACE reads with MiXCR. The sample consists of 55,000 to 65,000 distinct CDR3 sequences, around 8.9% of them appearing once. Sequencing was done on a sample of whole blood. The source is an adult who was a healthcare worker with PCR-confirmed SARS-CoV-2 infection or an uninfected control (not recorded which).

The table lists this clonotype with many counts. The chain uses TRBV6-2 or TRBV6-3 and TRBJ1-2, with TRBD1 matching 8 bases. Germline V gene sequence: CDR1 MNHEY, CDR2 SVGEGT. There are 15 residues in the CDR3. The V and J ends lost 6 bases and 2 bases, in that order; junction bases with no gene match: 8. The DNA for the CDR3 is TGTGCCAGCAGATACCGGGACAGGACCAACTATGGCTACACCTTC. The encoded protein is CASRYRDRTNYGYTF.

This clonotype occurred a few times. The chain recombines TRBV29-1 with TRBJ2-2; the D gene is possibly TRBD1 (6 bases). Trimming cost V 4 bases and J 7 bases, with 13 bases left between them. The CDR3 extends over 13 amino acids. CDR1 SQVTM and CDR2 ANQGSEA come from the germline V gene. Here the CDR3 DNA reads TGCAGCGTTGCGGTGACACAGGGCGGGGAGCTGTTTTTT. This sequence encodes CSVAVTQGGELFF.

The table lists this clonotype with a few counts. This sequence joins TRBV28 and TRBJ2-3; D remains ambiguous. Trimming removed 3 bases from V and 2 bases from J, with 9 bases in between. The length of the CDR3 is 14 residues. CDR1 MDHEN and CDR2 SYDVKM come from the germline V gene. The CDR3 here is CASSFVESTDTQYF. The CDR3, as DNA: TGTGCCAGCAGTTTCGTTGAATCCACAGATACGCAGTATTTT.

In its sample, this clonotype was seen many times. The gene calls are TRBV6-2 or TRBV6-3 and TRBJ2-7; 9 bases align to TRBD1. The germline gives CDR1 MNHEY, CDR2 SVGEGT. V gave up 2 bases and J gave up 6 bases; unmatched junction bases: 8. This CDR3 is 15 amino acids long. In nucleotides, the CDR3 is TGTGCCAGCAGTTACCTGGGACAGGGATTGGCCGAGCAGTACTTC. Protein sequence: CASSYLGQGLAEQYF.

This clonotype was counted many times. The genes are TRBV6-2 or TRBV6-3 and TRBJ2-2; a weak D match, TRBD2 (6 bases). Trimming took 4 bases from V and 3 from J, leaving 15 bases between them. The CDR3 length is 16 residues. Germline CDR1 and CDR2: MNHEY and SVGEGT. CDR3 DNA sequence: TGTGCCAGCAGTTTCGGAGGAGGGCTCCACACCGGGGAGCTGTTTTTT. Amino acid sequence: CASSFGGGLHTGELFF.

This clonotype was counted at least ten times. The chain links TRBV5-6 to TRBJ1-5; D unresolved. The germline gives CDR1 SGHDT, CDR2 YYEEEE. V shed 7 bases and J shed 7 bases, with 12 bases lying between them. The CDR3 is 12 residues long. The CDR3 loop is CASSYGGQPQHF. In DNA, the CDR3 is TGTGCCAGCTCTTATGGCGGGCAGCCCCAGCATTTT.

This clonotype was counted between two and nine times. The chain couples TRBV29-1 to TRBJ2-1, with TRBD2 identical over 13 bases. The ends lost 7 bases at V and 8 bases at J; junction bases unmatched: 5. The CDR3 sequence is 13 residues long. CDR1 SQVTM and CDR2 ANQGSEA come from the germline V gene. CDR3 DNA sequence: TGCAGCGCTGGGACTAGCGGGGACGATGAGCAGTTCTTC. Translating gives CSAGTSGDDEQFF.

This clonotype appeared once. This rearrangement joins TRBV7-2 to TRBJ2-5, with TRBD2 matching over 13 bases. This CDR3 is built from 17 residues. In germline, CDR1 is SGHTA, CDR2 FQGNSA. Germline trimming cut 5 bases from V and 3 bases from J; bases unmatched to any gene: 9. The chain's CDR3 is CASSADPGLAGKETQYF. In DNA, the CDR3 is TGTGCCAGCAGCGCAGATCCGGGACTAGCGGGAAAAGAGACCCAGTACTTC.

V usage is TRBV3-1 and J usage is TRBJ2-7; the match to TRBD2 covers 12 bases. CDR1 is LGHDT, CDR2 YNNKEL, per germline (reference sequence). This CDR3 is 15 amino acids long. Germline trimming cut 1 base from V and 9 bases from J; bases unmatched to any gene: 7. CDR3: CASSQGLAGVLGQYF. The CDR3 DNA reads TGTGCCAGCAGCCAAGGACTAGCGGGAGTATTGGGGCAGTACTTC.

The chain is built from TRBV28 and TRBJ2-1; 7 nucleotides agree with TRBD1. This CDR3 contains 15 residues. CDR1 and CDR2 (germline): MDHEN, SYDVKM. The ends lost 5 bases at V and 5 bases at J; junction bases unmatched: 9. The DNA of the CDR3 is TGTGCCAGCAGTCTTACAGGGGTTTTAAACAATGAGCAGTTCTTC. Protein: CASSLTGVLNNEQFF.

The J gene is TRBJ2-7, the V gene TRBV4-3; 9 bases map to TRBD2. CDR3 length: 15 residues. From germline, CDR1 is LGHNA and CDR2 YSLEER. Trimming took 1 base from V and 3 from J; bases not matched to a gene: 4. The CDR3 protein is CASSQGVSGSYEQYF. The CDR3 region has the DNA TGCGCCAGCAGCCAAGGTGTTAGCGGGAGCTACGAGCAGTACTTC.

Only a few counts were recorded for this clonotype. This sequence joins TRBV29-1 and TRBJ2-5; TRBD2 agrees at 8 bases. V lost 4 bases and J lost 6; bases outside the gene matches: 4. CDR1 and CDR2 from the germline V gene are SQVTM and ANQGSEA. This CDR3 contains 12 residues. The CDR3 sequence: CSVAGTSKTQYF. The CDR3 nucleotides are TGCAGCGTTGCTGGGACTAGTAAGACCCAGTACTTC. Based on the CDR3 plus reference TRBV29-1 and TRBJ2-5, the full variable domain is SAVISQKPSRDICQRGTSLTIQCQVDSQVTMMFWYRQQPGQSLTLIATANQGSEATYESGFVIDKFPISRPNLTFSTLTVSNMSPEDSSIYLCSVAGTSKTQYFGPGTRLLVL.

This rearrangement joins TRBV29-1 to TRBJ2-5; D assignment may be TRBD1 or TRBD2 (5 bases each). This CDR3 is 13 amino acids long. Trimming removed 3 bases from V and 5 bases from J, with 13 bases in between. CDR1 and CDR2 (germline): SQVTM, ANQGSEA. CDR3 DNA: TGCAGCGTTGATCTCGTGAGGGGCGAGACCCAGTACTTC. Its translation: CSVDLVRGETQYF.

This clonotype was counted a few times. This chain links TRBV5-6 with TRBJ1-1; 9 bases are shared with TRBD1. CDR3 length: 15 amino acids. The junction had 7 bases not matched to a gene; V was cut back by 4 bases and J by 3 bases. In germline, CDR1 is SGHDT, CDR2 YYEEEE. CDR3 sequence: CASSRVTGGYTEAFF. The DNA of the CDR3 is TGTGCCAGCAGCCGAGTAACAGGGGGCTACACTGAAGCTTTCTTT.

This clonotype was recorded at least ten times. CDR3: CASSLESGGRSEQYF. Here the CDR3 DNA reads TGTGCCAGCAGCTTAGAATCCGGCGGGAGGAGTGAGCAGTACTTC. The chain has TRBV11-2 and TRBJ2-7; 8 bases align to TRBD2. V was pared by 0 bases and J by 7 bases, with 8 bases of the junction left unmatched. CDR1 SGHAT and CDR2 FQNNGV come from the germline V gene. The CDR3 consists of 15 residues.

The V gene is TRBV28, the J gene TRBJ2-7, with unresolved D. Germline assignment: CDR1 MDHEN and CDR2 SYDVKM. This CDR3 spans 9 amino acids. V lost 4 bases and J lost 5, with 0 bases in between. CDR3 nucleotides: TGTGCCAGCAGTTACGAGCAGTACTTC. Its protein product is CASSYEQYF.

The table lists this clonotype with a few counts. The gene calls are TRBV3-1 and TRBJ2-1; no firm D call. Per germline, CDR1 LGHDT and CDR2 YNNKEL (reference sequence). The CDR3 has 12 amino acids. V lost 0 bases and J lost 9, with 6 bases in between. CDR3 sequence reads: CASSQDEAEQFF. The DNA of the CDR3 is TGTGCCAGCAGCCAAGATGAGGCTGAGCAGTTCTTC.

The chain links TRBV2 to TRBJ2-1; maybe TRBD2 (5 bases). Per germline, CDR1 SNHLY and CDR2 FYNNEI. V lost 11 bases and J 5 bases, leaving 13 bases between the germline ends. The CDR3 loop spans 12 amino acids. In nucleotides, the CDR3 is TGTGCCCCTGCCGGGATAAACAATGAGCAGTTCTTC. Translation gives CAPAGINNEQFF.

This clonotype turned up a few times. The V gene is TRBV18, the J gene TRBJ2-1; TRBD2 agrees at 9 bases. The trim removed 3 bases at V and 2 bases at J, leaving 8 bases unmatched. The V gene's germline CDR1 is KGHSH and CDR2 LQKENI. The CDR3 loop spans 17 amino acids. Here the CDR3 reads CASSPKPPSGTYNEQFF. The CDR3 DNA is TGTGCCAGCTCACCGAAACCGCCTAGCGGGACCTACAATGAGCAGTTCTTC.